Following are 20 T cell receptor beta chains from one sample sequenced in a study of cytomegalovirus exposure and HLA in healthy donors. With 60 Vbeta and 13 Jbeta primers, the PCR was carried out. Measured with immunoSEQ multiplex PCR; TCRdb has only the in-frame clones, and not every one. This sample has around 130,000 clones, with roughly 77% found just once. The sequenced sample consisted of PBMCs. Every receptor here comes from a man aged 25-45 years in good health and CMV-seronegative.

This clone occurred once. The rearrangement uses TRBV6-4 and TRBJ2-3, with D possibly TRBD2 on 5 matching bases. Germline V gene sequence: CDR1 MRHNA, CDR2 SNTAGT. CDR3 length: 15 amino acids. V shed 3 bases and J shed 1 base, with 11 bases lying between them. Written as DNA, the CDR3 is TGTGCCAGCAGTGAGAGGGCCGGGGGCACAGATACGCAGTATTTT. Translation: CASSERAGGTDTQYF.

This rearrangement joins TRBV27 to TRBJ2-2, with 11 bases lining up with TRBD2. The CDR3 runs to 16 residues. The trim removed 6 bases at V and 0 bases at J, leaving 3 bases unmatched. Germline values: CDR1 MNHEY, CDR2 SMNVEV (reference sequence). DNA for the CDR3: TGTGCCAGCAGAACGACTAGCGGGACGAACACCGGGGAGCTGTTTTTT. This translates into CASRTTSGTNTGELFF.

V is TRBV25-1 and J is TRBJ1-1; 9 positions agree with TRBD1. The CDR3 extends over 12 amino acids. From germline, CDR1 is MGHDK and CDR2 SYGVNS. V dropped 6 bases and J dropped 5; count of bases not matched to a gene: 1. The CDR3 here is CASRDRGTEAFF. The CDR3, as DNA: TGTGCCAGCAGGGACAGGGGTACTGAAGCTTTCTTT.

This sequence joins TRBV10-2 and TRBJ1-1; D is possibly TRBD1 (6 bases). The ends were cut back, 0 bases at V and 7 bases at J, with 9 bases in the middle. CDR1 is WSHSY and CDR2 is SAAADI in the germline V gene. The CDR3 contains 13 residues. The CDR3 reads CASSESSGVEAFF. The CDR3 region has the DNA TGCGCCAGCAGTGAGTCGTCAGGGGTTGAAGCTTTCTTT.

The chain links TRBV5-8 to TRBJ1-5, with D possibly TRBD1 on 5 matching bases. CDR1 and CDR2 from the germline V gene are SGHTS and YDEGEE. V lost 1 base to trimming and J lost 6 bases, with 14 bases between them. This CDR3 region has 15 residues. The CDR3 DNA is TGTGCCAGCAGCTTGTGGCGGACAACCGCTCAGCCCCAGCATTTT. As protein: CASSLWRTTAQPQHF.

The count of this clone is one. This sequence joins TRBV7-3 and TRBJ2-5; 12 bases are shared with TRBD2. The trim removed 1 base at V and 3 bases at J, leaving 0 bases unmatched. From germline, CDR1 is SGHTA and CDR2 FQGTGA. The CDR3 sequence is 15 residues long. The CDR3 is CASSLRLAGEETQYF. The CDR3 coding sequence is TGTGCCAGCAGCTTAAGACTAGCGGGAGAAGAGACCCAGTACTTC.

The rearrangement uses TRBV9 and TRBJ2-7; TRBD2 matches 9 bases. V dropped 0 bases and J dropped 2; count of bases not matched to a gene: 3. This CDR3 is built from 15 residues. Germline CDR1 and CDR2: SGDLS and YYNGEE. As DNA, the CDR3 is TGTGCCAGCAGCGTAGGTCTAGCGGGGCCCTACGAGCAGTACTTC. Translating gives CASSVGLAGPYEQYF.

V gene TRBV28 combines with J gene TRBJ2-3; D ambiguous. V shed 1 base and J shed 6 bases, with 5 bases lying between them. The CDR3 spans 12 residues. Germline lookup yields CDR1 MDHEN and CDR2 SYDVKM. The CDR3 reads CASSLSSDTQYF. CDR3 coding DNA: TGTGCCAGCAGTTTATCAAGCGATACGCAGTATTTT.

The chain combines TRBV28 with TRBJ2-7; 9 bases agree with TRBD2. The V segment lost 8 bases and the J segment 4 bases; nucleotides outside the gene matches: 9. The CDR3 totals 14 residues. Germline lookup yields CDR1 MDHEN and CDR2 SYDVKM. The CDR3 DNA reads as TGTGCCAGCGAGAGCGGGGGGAACTCATACGAGCAGTACTTC. Its protein product is CASESGGNSYEQYF.

The chain couples TRBV6-5 to TRBJ2-3; TRBD2 might be the D (5 bases). The V end was cut by 6 bases, the J end by 4 bases, with 8 bases between. This CDR3 region has 12 residues. CDR1 MNHEY and CDR2 SVGAGI come from the germline V gene. The CDR3 nucleotides read TGTGCCAGCAGCCCGCGGGCAGATACGCAGTATTTT. Its protein product is CASSPRADTQYF.

The J gene is TRBJ2-7, the V gene TRBV7-8; possibly TRBD2 for D (5 bases). The CDR3 totals 12 residues. The ends were cut back, 8 bases at V and 3 bases at J, with 11 bases in the middle. Germline V gene data show CDR1 as SGHVS and CDR2 as FQNEAQ. This CDR3 is CASGPGFYEQYF. The CDR3 DNA is TGTGCCAGCGGACCGGGGTTCTACGAGCAGTACTTC.

The J gene is TRBJ2-1, the V gene TRBV28, with a weak D call TRBD2 (6 bases). V was clipped by 3 bases and J by 8 bases, with 26 bases between them. Germline V gives CDR1 MDHEN, CDR2 SYDVKM. The CDR3 length is 18 residues. CDR3: CASSFSNGGLAQGDEQFF. The CDR3 DNA is TGTGCCAGCAGTTTCTCCAATGGTGGTCTAGCGCAGGGCGATGAGCAGTTCTTC.

This chain connects TRBV20-1 to TRBJ1-1; D gene unclear. Germline V CDR1 and CDR2: DFQATT, SNEGSKA (reference sequence). The V end lost 3 bases, the J end lost 5 bases, and 7 bases lay between the germline ends. The length of the CDR3 is 11 residues. The CDR3 sequence is CSASAGTEAFF. CDR3 coding DNA: TGCAGTGCTAGCGCCGGGACTGAAGCTTTCTTT.

The CDR3 DNA reads as TGTGCCAGCAATCGACAGGGGGCAGGCGAGACCCAGTACTTC. Protein: CASNRQGAGETQYF. This rearrangement joins TRBV6-1 to TRBJ2-5; 10 bases map to TRBD1. J gave up 5 bases and V 7 bases, and 7 bases lay outside the gene matches. The CDR3 spans 14 residues. Germline values: CDR1 MNHNS, CDR2 SASEGT.

This clone was detected once. V is TRBV6-5 and J is TRBJ2-7; possibly TRBD1 for D (5 bases). V lost 7 bases and J lost 1, with 11 bases in between. From germline, CDR1 is MNHEY and CDR2 SVGAGI. This CDR3 spans 13 amino acids. CDR3: CASKGVGSYEQYF. CDR3 in DNA: TGTGCCAGCAAAGGGGTGGGGTCCTACGAGCAGTACTTC.

This clone was recorded a few times. The CDR3 DNA follows: TGTGCCAGTAGTACCACAGGTTCACGGTCCTATAATTCACCCCTCCACTTT. Translated, it gives CASSTTGSRSYNSPLHF. V usage is TRBV19 and J usage is TRBJ1-6; the D gene is possibly TRBD1 (5 bases). Germline values: CDR1 LNHDA, CDR2 SQIVND (reference sequence). This CDR3 has 17 amino acids. With 4 bases removed from V and 1 base from J, the gap between germline ends came to 14 bases.

The V and J genes are TRBV2 and TRBJ2-1; 11 nucleotides match TRBD1. Germline CDR1 is SNHLY and CDR2 is FYNNEI. There are 15 residues in the CDR3. With V trimmed by 5 bases and J by 4 bases, 4 bases remained unmatched. CDR3 loop: CASSKGQGAYNEQFF. The CDR3, as DNA: TGTGCCAGCAGTAAAGGACAGGGGGCGTACAATGAGCAGTTCTTC.

This clone was found a few times. This rearrangement joins TRBV7-9 to TRBJ1-1; 10 nucleotides match TRBD1. There are 15 residues in the CDR3. Germline V lookup: CDR1 SEHNR, CDR2 FQNEAQ (reference sequence). V was clipped by 5 bases and J by 6 bases; unmatched bases: 9. The CDR3 nucleotides read TGTGCCAGCAGCGAATTGGGACAGGGGTTCGCTGAAGCTTTCTTT. This encodes CASSELGQGFAEAFF.

This clone has just one count. This chain links TRBV7-6 with TRBJ1-1; D uncertain. Trimming cost V 1 base and J 7 bases, with 10 bases left between them. CDR3 length: 13 amino acids. The germline V gene has CDR1 SGHVS and CDR2 FNYEAQ. The CDR3 DNA reads as TGTGCCAGCAGCTTAGACGGAGTCGGTGAAGCTTTCTTT. It codes for CASSLDGVGEAFF.

The genes are TRBV5-1 and TRBJ2-5, with D possibly TRBD1 on 6 matching bases. The CDR3 is made up of 14 amino acids. Looked up from germline, CDR1 is SGHRS and CDR2 is YFSETQ. Trimming cost V 4 bases and J 2 bases, with 12 bases left between them. The CDR3: CASSLPGQQETQYF. CDR3 bases: TGCGCCAGCAGCCTGCCGGGACAACAAGAGACCCAGTACTTC.